Listed below are T cell receptor beta chains from one sample, sequenced in a study of cytomegalovirus exposure and HLA in healthy donors. Method: immunoSEQ multiplex PCR; TCRdb's copy keeps in-frame clones and lacks some. The table has tens of thousands of clones, around a tenth seen once. The specimen was PBMCs. The receptors here all came from a man aged 55 to 70 in good health and CMV-seropositive. Each CDR3 is given with its conserved first and last residue. D genes are given only for firm matches. Clone size, where shown, is once, few, many, or a class for clones that have expanded.

d_call	clone_size	v_call	j_call	cdr3_nt	cdr3_aa
TRBD1	few	TRBV14	TRBJ2-2	TGTGCCAGCAGCTTCGACAGGGGGACCTTAAACACCGGGGAGCTGTTTTTT	CASSFDRGTLNTGELFF
.	.	TRBV30	TRBJ1-2	TGTGCCTGGATGGGCGCGCCCCTATGGGGCTACACCTTC	CAWMGAPLWGYTF
.	.	TRBV7-9	TRBJ1-1	TGTGCCAGCAGTTTAGCGCGAGCAGAAGCTTTCTTT	CASSLARAEAFF
TRBD2	few	TRBV5-1	TRBJ2-3	TGCGCCAGCAGGCCGGGACTAGCGGGGCCAGATACGCAGTATTTT	CASRPGLAGPDTQYF
.	.	TRBV5-6	TRBJ2-1	TGTGCCAGCAGCTTCGGCGGCTACAATGAGCAGTTCTTC	CASSFGGYNEQFF
TRBD2	.	TRBV19	TRBJ2-5	TGTGCCAGTAGTATAGGGGGGACTAGCGGCCAAGAGACCCAGTACTTC	CASSIGGTSGQETQYF
.	.	TRBV5-4	TRBJ1-4	TGTGCCAGCAGCTTTCAACAAGAAAAACTGTTTTTT	CASSFQQEKLFF
.	few	TRBV12-5	TRBJ2-5	TGTGCTAGTACGGGAAAGGAGACCCAGTACTTC	CASTGKETQYF
TRBD1	.	TRBV5-1	TRBJ2-1	TGCGCCAGCAGCGTTAGACAGGGGGCCGACAATGAGCAGTTCTTC	CASSVRQGADNEQFF
TRBD1	.	TRBV27	TRBJ1-1	TGTGCCAGCAATCGACAGGGGACAAACACTGAAGCTTTCTTT	CASNRQGTNTEAFF
.	few	TRBV7-2	TRBJ2-7	TGTGCCAGCAGCTTAGGAGAGGCAGGGGCCTACGAGCAGTACTTC	CASSLGEAGAYEQYF
.	few	TRBV15	TRBJ1-2	TGTGCCACCAGCCTACGATCCGGACAGAAGGGGAATGGCTACACCTTC	CATSLRSGQKGNGYTF
TRBD2	.	TRBV28	TRBJ2-3	TGTGCCAGCGGGACTAGCGCCACAGATACGCAGTATTTT	CASGTSATDTQYF
.	.	TRBV19	TRBJ2-2	TGTGCCAGTAGTTACCGGGACTTCCCCCCCGGGGAGCTGTTTTTT	CASSYRDFPPGELFF
.	.	TRBV14	TRBJ1-6	TGTGCCAGCAGCCAAGAGAATCTGCAGGGGCCCTATAATTCACCCCTCCACTTT	CASSQENLQGPYNSPLHF
.	.	TRBV7-9	TRBJ1-5	TGTGCCAGCAGCCGGGACACAACCAGCAATCAGCCCCAGCATTTT	CASSRDTTSNQPQHF
.	.	TRBV9	TRBJ2-7	TGTGCCAGCAGCGTAGGTCTACCTTCCTCCTACGAGCAGTACTTC	CASSVGLPSSYEQYF
TRBD2	.	TRBV13	TRBJ2-5	TGTGCCAGCAGCTTACGACTAGCGGGACAAGAGACCCAGTACTTC	CASSLRLAGQETQYF
.	.	TRBV27	TRBJ1-2	TGTGCCAGCAGCCCTGGGCCCTATGGCTACACCTTC	CASSPGPYGYTF
TRBD2	.	TRBV6-6	TRBJ2-3	TGTGCCAGCAGTCAGCCGCGGGGGGGAAGCACAGATACGCAGTATTTT	CASSQPRGGSTDTQYF
TRBD1	.	TRBV2	TRBJ2-4	TGTGCCAGCAGTAGATCTCGGGACAGGGAGTACATTCAGTACTTC	CASSRSRDREYIQYF
TRBD1	.	TRBV19	TRBJ2-3	TGTGCCAGTAGTATAACGTCAGGGGGCACAACAGATACGCAGTATTTT	CASSITSGGTTDTQYF
TRBD1	few	TRBV15	TRBJ2-7	TGTGCCACCAGCAGAGAGCTAGGGACAGGGTCCCACGAGCAGTACTTC	CATSRELGTGSHEQYF
.	few	TRBV28	TRBJ2-3	TGTGCCAGCAGTACTCCCTCCACAGATACGCAGTATTTT	CASSTPSTDTQYF
TRBD1	.	TRBV25-1	TRBJ1-2	TGTGCCAGCAGTGAATGGGACAGGGAGGTCTATGGCTACACCTTC	CASSEWDREVYGYTF
.	.	TRBV10-1	TRBJ1-5	TGCGCCAGCAGTGATGGCAGCAATCAGCCCCAGCATTTT	CASSDGSNQPQHF
.	few	TRBV10-1	TRBJ2-6	TGCGCCAGCAGTGAAGGGGACTCTGGGGCCAACGTCCTGACTTTC	CASSEGDSGANVLTF
.	.	TRBV6-1	TRBJ1-1	TGTGCCAGCAGTCTGGGCGCTAGCGCTGAAGCTTTCTTT	CASSLGASAEAFF
TRBD2	few	TRBV5-1	TRBJ2-2	TGCGCCAGCAGCCCGGGGGGCACCGGGGAGCTGTTTTTT	CASSPGGTGELFF
.	.	TRBV5-1	TRBJ1-2	TGCGCCAGCATCCCTCGACAGCATGGCTACACCTTC	CASIPRQHGYTF
.	few	TRBV5-1	TRBJ1-1	TGCGCCAGCAGCTTGTCTGGGGAGAATACTGAAGCTTTCTTT	CASSLSGENTEAFF
.	few	TRBV10-3	TRBJ2-6	TGTGCCATCAGTGTCATCACTGGGGCCAACGTCCTGACTTTC	CAISVITGANVLTF
.	few	TRBV6-6	TRBJ1-2	TGTGCCAGCAGTTACTCAGAGGGAGCTATCGGCTACACCTTC	CASSYSEGAIGYTF
.	.	TRBV21-1	TRBJ2-2	TGTGCCAGCAGCCCTCAGTGCGGGGAGCTGTTTTTT	CASSPQCGELFF
.	.	TRBV28	TRBJ1-3	TGTGCCAGCACCCCTAGGAGACGTCGTGATGGGAACACCATATATTTT	CASTPRRRRDGNTIYF
.	few	TRBV19	TRBJ2-3	TGTGCCAGTAGTATAGAGGGACACAATCCCACAGATACGCAGTATTTT	CASSIEGHNPTDTQYF
.	few	TRBV30	TRBJ2-5	TGTGCCTGGAGCCTCCAAGAGACCCAGTACTTC	CAWSLQETQYF
.	.	TRBV5-1	TRBJ1-2	TGCGCCAGCAGTACGGCGGGAAGCTATGGCTACACCTTC	CASSTAGSYGYTF
.	few	TRBV30	TRBJ1-2	TGTGCCTGGATAGGCGGGTACTATGGCTACACCTTC	CAWIGGYYGYTF
.	.	TRBV5-1	TRBJ1-1	TGCGCCAGCAGTCCCCAGGGCTCGAACACTGAAGCTTTCTTT	CASSPQGSNTEAFF
.	.	TRBV7-8	TRBJ1-4	TGTGCCAGCAGCCCTGATGAAAAACTGTTTTTT	CASSPDEKLFF